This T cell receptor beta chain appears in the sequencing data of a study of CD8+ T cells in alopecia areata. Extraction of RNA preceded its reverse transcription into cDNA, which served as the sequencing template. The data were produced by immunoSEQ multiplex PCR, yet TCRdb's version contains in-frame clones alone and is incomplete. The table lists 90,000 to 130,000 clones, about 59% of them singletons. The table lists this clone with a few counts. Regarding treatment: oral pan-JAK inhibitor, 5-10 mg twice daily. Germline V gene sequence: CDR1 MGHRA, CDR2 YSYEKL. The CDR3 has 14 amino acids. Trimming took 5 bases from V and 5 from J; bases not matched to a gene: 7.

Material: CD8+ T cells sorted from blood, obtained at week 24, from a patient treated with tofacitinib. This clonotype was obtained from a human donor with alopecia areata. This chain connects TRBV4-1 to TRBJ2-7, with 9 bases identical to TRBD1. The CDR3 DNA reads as TGCGCCAGCAGCGTCGGACAGGGGTACGACGAGCAGTACTTC. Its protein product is CASSVGQGYDEQYF.